This record concerns one T cell receptor beta chain sequence. With a J-beta primer mix and a sample-barcoded 5' primer, a second PCR ran roughly 6 to 12 cycles. TCRdb fed the 5' RACE reads into MiXCR, producing one record per CDR3 protein. Of 790,000 or so distinct CDR3 sequences detected, 56% appear once; the ten largest clones hold roughly 24%. These data belong to a study of blood T cells in healthy people across ages. V lost 0 bases to trimming and J lost 4 bases, with 10 bases between them. The CDR3 consists of 14 residues. Germline loops: CDR1 GTSNPN, CDR2 SVGIG (reference sequence). This TCR was sampled from a man aged 40-49 years in good health. Sequenced material: blood. The chain carries TRBV30 and TRBJ1-5; perhaps TRBD1 as D (5 bases). The CDR3 nucleotides are TGTGCCTGGAGTGTGGGGGGGAGGAATCAGCCCCAGCATTTT. Encoded protein: CAWSVGGRNQPQHF.